A selection of T cell receptor beta chains follows, all from one sample in a study of cytomegalovirus exposure and HLA in healthy donors. Sequenced by immunoSEQ multiplex PCR; TCRdb stores in-frame clones only, minus some. The sample contains approximately 190,000 clones, more than 75% of which appear only once. Sequencing was carried out using PBMCs. These receptors originate from a woman in her forties or fifties in good health and CMV-seropositive. Both conserved end residues are part of each CDR3.

>TRBJ2-3|TRBV4-3
CASSQGLTGSSTDTQYF
>TRBJ1-5|TRBV6-1
CASSEVQGFQPQHF
>TRBJ2-7|TRBV6-1
CAVGQGTYEQYF
>TRBJ2-5|TRBV6-1
CASRTSGGETQYF
>TRBJ1-3|TRBV10-2
CASSESGAGAGNTIYF
>TRBJ2-5|TRBV5-1
CASSRVLFLPRKETQYF
>TRBJ2-1|TRBV4-2
CASSRKGRTGGSYNEQFF
>TRBJ1-2|TRBV10-2
CASSGALLVGTGGNGYTF
>TRBJ2-3|TRBV6-5
CASSYGGGPTDTQYF
>TRBJ2-1|TRBV7-9
CASSELTGGSYNEQFF
>TRBJ1-2|TRBV2
CASSVPGDYGYTF
>TRBJ1-2|TRBV2
CASSEQGGRYAF
>TRBJ1-1|TRBV11-3
CASSLALGLNAFF
>TRBJ2-1|TRBV18
CASSSLAGAYNEQFF
>TRBJ2-7|TRBV11-2
CASIDAGTGVYEQYF
>TRBJ2-1|TRBV6-5
CASSEGGTYNEQFF
>TRBJ2-1|TRBV29-1
CSVVLQGTSGVGQFF
>TRBJ2-7|TRBV6-1
CASSRTGTGDIEQYF
>TRBJ2-7|TRBV18
CASSEIDSYEQYF
>TRBJ2-2|TRBV5-4
CASSLQDIGELFF
>TRBJ2-6|TRBV7-3
CASSLTSAAGANVLTF
>TRBJ2-7|TRBV28
CASSSPGGLYEQYF
>TRBJ2-5|TRBV12-2
CASRLAKLTGEVTQYF
>TRBJ1-5|TRBV6-1
CASSAEGGAHQPQHF
>TRBJ2-7|TRBV5-1
CASSSEPGQGGSGAYEQYF
>TRBJ2-7|TRBV15
CATSRGRSYEQYF
>TRBJ2-5|TRBV29-1
CSAFGTVQETQYF
>TRBJ2-3|TRBV25-1
CASSAVGGGTQYF
>TRBJ2-7|TRBV5-4
CASSQESQGYEQYF
>TRBJ2-3|TRBV4-1
CASSFHSRQGSTDTQYF
>TRBJ2-7|TRBV5-1
CASSHRQGKPASSYEQYF
>TRBJ2-2|TRBV5-1
CASRGTSGGAKSAGELFF
>TRBJ2-7|TRBV28
CASTVGQGAYEQYF
>TRBJ1-2|TRBV5-1
CASSLQGYGYTF
>TRBJ2-7|TRBV5-1
CASSQGTSPRAYEQYF
>TRBJ2-2|TRBV6-4
CASSPGLAGTGELFF
>TRBJ2-7|TRBV6-1
CASSEDRGFYEQYF
>TRBJ2-5|TRBV9
CASSVGNSGGAETQYF
>TRBJ2-2|TRBV7-9
CASSPDRALGELFF
>TRBJ2-7|TRBV6-6
CASSAAYEQYF
>TRBJ2-1|TRBV6-1
CASSEAVGGSSNLLYNEQFF
>TRBJ1-6|TRBV15
CATSRDLQVRGRTPLHF
>TRBJ1-1|TRBV28
CASSFWTGDTEAFF
>TRBJ2-3|TRBV9
CASSVAGRETDTQYF
>TRBJ2-1|TRBV7-3
CASSLALADYNEQFF
>TRBJ2-3|TRBV28
CASSYRTQYF